A single count supports the clone carrying this TCR beta chain. The target antigen is unknown. The source of the sample is a study of shared clonotypes between healthy human individuals. Broader study findings: The generation probabilities recorded for non-shared clonotypes fell below those of clonotypes shared by all four donors. Sharing across a few donors was seen in 4% to 6.5% of naive CD4 clonotypes.

It was CD45RO-negative cells, positively selected for CCR7, that made up naive CD8 cells, with terminally differentiated effector memory CD45RA+ cells excluded. V dropped 0 bases and J dropped 0 bases, with 12 bases sitting between them. Germline CDR1 MNHEY, CDR2 SMNVEV (reference sequence). The CDR3 is 17 amino acids. The protocol was immunoSEQ multiplex PCR, while the TCRdb copy is restricted to in-frame clones and leaves out a portion. The sample contains about 2,200,000 clones, about 93% of which appear only once. Sequencing input: naive CD8+ T cells from PBMCs. This receptor was identified in a man younger than 35 in good health. Some clones in this sample may be carry-over from other donors' samples. The rearrangement uses TRBV27 and TRBJ1-3, with a possible D match to TRBD1 (5 bases). As DNA, the CDR3 is TGTGCCAGCAGTTTATCGGGGCCGGGCCACTCTGGAAACACCATATATTTT. Protein: CASSLSGPGHSGNTIYF.